The 23 T cell receptor beta chains reported below all come from one sample, sequenced in a study of beta chain features in type 1 diabetes. Their antigens remain unidentified. Investigators reverse transcribed all isolated RNA, so they sequenced expressed TCRB transcripts. Method: immunoSEQ multiplex PCR; TCRdb's copy keeps in-frame clones and lacks some. The sample lists 500,000 to 850,000 clones, over 13% seen once, with approximately 0.039% in the top ten. Study-wide points: Shorter TCRB CDR3s, moderately but significantly so, marked every one of the four CD4+ subsets in Type 1 diabetes patients.

Sequenced: naive CD4+ T cells from blood. The receptors derive from a man aged 18 to 29 with type 1 diabetes.

The genes are TRBV19 and TRBJ1-4; perhaps TRBD1 as D (5 bases). Trimming took 7 bases from V and 0 from J, leaving 12 bases between them. Germline values: CDR1 LNHDA, CDR2 SQIVND (reference sequence). The CDR3 loop spans 15 amino acids. Here the CDR3 DNA reads TGTGCCAGTAAGCACAGGCGAACAACTAATGAAAAACTGTTTTTT. Translated, it gives CASKHRRTTNEKLFF.

The CDR3 spells CASSYNDGSSGELFF. In DNA, the CDR3 is TGCGCCAGCAGCTATAACGATGGCTCATCGGGGGAGCTGTTTTTT. The chain combines TRBV5-1 with TRBJ2-2, with D uncertain. The CDR3 runs 15 residues. V was shortened by 3 bases and J by 8 bases, with 17 bases between the two germline ends. The V gene's germline CDR1 is SGHRS and CDR2 YFSETQ.

The chain combines TRBV2 with TRBJ2-7; 7 bases are shared with TRBD2. The CDR3 runs 12 residues. CDR1 and CDR2 (germline): SNHLY, FYNNEI. Trimming cost V 8 bases and J 3 bases; bases outside gene matches: 4. The CDR3 here is CASVGEGYEQYF. CDR3 nucleotide sequence: TGTGCCAGCGTCGGGGAGGGCTACGAGCAGTACTTC.

This clone has just a few counts. The chain uses TRBV7-9 and TRBJ2-5, with no clear D. Per the germline V gene, CDR1 is SEHNR and CDR2 is FQNEAQ (reference sequence). CDR3 length: 13 amino acids. V lost 5 bases and J 4 bases, leaving 11 bases between the germline ends. The CDR3 DNA is TGTGCCAGCAGCCCCCCGGCCAGAGAGACCCAGTACTTC. Its translation: CASSPPARETQYF.

This clone was counted only a few times. The chain has TRBV9 and TRBJ2-1, with D possibly TRBD2 on 5 matching bases. V lost 0 bases and J 6 bases, leaving 19 bases between the germline ends. The CDR3 is 17 amino acids. From germline, CDR1 is SGDLS and CDR2 YYNGEE. The CDR3 here is CASSVAGTGWESNEQFF. The CDR3 DNA is TGTGCCAGCAGCGTAGCGGGTACGGGTTGGGAGAGCAATGAGCAGTTCTTC.

V gene TRBV18 combines with J gene TRBJ1-5, with 9 bases lining up with TRBD1. The germline V gene encodes CDR1 KGHSH and CDR2 LQKENI. V shed 3 bases, J shed 3 bases, and the junction held 6 bases outside the gene matches. The length of the CDR3 is 16 residues. CDR3 sequence: CASSPPGQGSNQPQHF. In DNA, the CDR3 is TGTGCCAGCTCACCTCCGGGACAGGGTTCCAATCAGCCCCAGCATTTT.

The V call is TRBV30, the J call TRBJ1-2, with TRBD1 matching over 8 bases. Germline V CDR1 and CDR2: GTSNPN, SVGIG (reference sequence). The CDR3 extends over 12 amino acids. V lost 4 bases to trimming and J lost 5 bases; unmatched junction nucleotides: 3. As DNA, the CDR3 is TGTGCCTGGAATACAGGGGGGTATGGCTACACCTTC. Translating gives CAWNTGGYGYTF.

This clone was observed a handful of times. J is TRBJ2-5 and V is TRBV7-9; 9 nucleotides agree with TRBD1. The CDR3 extends over 15 amino acids. The germline V gene encodes CDR1 SEHNR and CDR2 FQNEAQ (reference sequence). V was clipped by 4 bases and J by 5 bases; unmatched bases: 8. CDR3: CASSSQTGGAETQYF. As DNA, the CDR3 is TGTGCCAGCAGCTCCCAGACAGGGGGAGCGGAGACCCAGTACTTC.

This clone was observed a handful of times. The chain joins TRBV7-9 to TRBJ2-3, with 7 bases lining up with TRBD2. The germline CDR1 and CDR2 sequences are SEHNR and FQNEAQ (reference sequence). This CDR3 is 15 amino acids long. V trimming: 5 bases; J trimming: 2 bases; junction bases outside the gene matches: 7. The DNA of the CDR3 is TGTGCCAGCAGCACCGGGACTACCTTCACAGATACGCAGTATTTT. Translation: CASSTGTTFTDTQYF.

The chain links TRBV6-6 to TRBJ1-5; 10 bases fit TRBD1. CDR3 length equals 16 residues. The junction had 3 bases not matched to a gene; V was cut back by 0 bases and J by 4 bases. CDR1 and CDR2 from the germline V gene are MNHNY and SVGAGI (reference sequence). The CDR3 coding sequence is TGTGCCAGCAGTTACTCCGGGACAGGGGTAAATCAGCCCCAGCATTTT. Translating it yields CASSYSGTGVNQPQHF.

This clone was counted only a few times. The V gene is TRBV7-3, the J gene TRBJ2-5; D perhaps matches TRBD1 (5 bases). In germline, CDR1 is SGHTA, CDR2 FQGTGA. CDR3 length equals 12 residues. The V and J ends lost 6 bases and 5 bases respectively, with 10 bases between them. This CDR3 reads CASSITGETQYF. CDR3 nucleotides: TGTGCCAGCAGTATCACAGGCGAGACCCAGTACTTC.

This chain connects TRBV2 to TRBJ2-4; 8 bases are shared with TRBD1. Trimming took 5 bases from V and 8 from J; bases not matched to a gene: 2. Germline V CDR1 and CDR2: SNHLY, FYNNEI. This CDR3 comprises 12 residues. The CDR3 loop reads CASSLTGDIQYF. The CDR3 DNA follows: TGTGCCAGCAGTTTGACAGGGGACATTCAGTACTTC.

The rearrangement joins TRBV15 to TRBJ1-1, with D unresolved. Germline assignment: CDR1 LNHNV and CDR2 YYDKDF (reference sequence). Trimming cost V 4 bases and J 3 bases, with 9 bases left between them. The CDR3 is 13 amino acids. CDR3 nucleotide sequence: TGTGCCACCAGCATCAGACGGGACACTGAAGCTTTCTTT. This translates into CATSIRRDTEAFF.

This clone has just a few counts. The rearrangement uses TRBV9 and TRBJ1-1, with 7 bases that match TRBD1. CDR3 length: 15 residues. V was pared by 2 bases and J by 4 bases, with 8 bases of the junction left unmatched. Looked up from germline, CDR1 is SGDLS and CDR2 is YYNGEE. This CDR3 reads CASSVTGEGGTEAFF. CDR3 in DNA: TGTGCCAGCAGCGTCACAGGGGAAGGTGGCACTGAAGCTTTCTTT.

A remark on this clone: One junction end disagrees with the germline gene, perhaps due to a read error. J is TRBJ2-2 and V is TRBV18; possible D gene TRBD1, 6 bases. CDR1 and CDR2 (germline): KGHSH, LQKENI. CDR3 size: 17 residues. The DNA of the CDR3 is TGTGCCGGCTCGTCCCAACAGGGACGTACACACACCGGGGAGCTGTTTTTT. This gives the protein CAGSSQQGRTHTGELFF.

V is TRBV15 and J is TRBJ1-1; D may be TRBD1 (6 bases). Germline CDR1 LNHNV, CDR2 YYDKDF (reference sequence). V was trimmed by 0 bases and J by 1 base, leaving 18 bases between them. The CDR3 runs to 18 residues. The CDR3, as DNA: TGTGCCACCAGCAGAGATTCAGGGGCCAGCCCCGAGAACACTGAAGCTTTCTTT. This translates into CATSRDSGASPENTEAFF.

The J gene is TRBJ2-6, the V gene TRBV7-2; D gene unclear. CDR3 length: 15 residues. Germline CDR1 and CDR2: SGHTA and FQGNSA. Trimming stripped 4 bases from V and 0 bases from J, with 7 bases between. The CDR3 here is CASSSWGSGANVLTF. The CDR3 nucleotides read TGTGCCAGCAGCTCCTGGGGCTCTGGGGCCAACGTCCTGACTTTC.

There are a few counts of this clone. V and J are TRBV5-1 and TRBJ1-2, with D possibly being TRBD1 (5 bases). The CDR3 has 17 residues. V shed 0 bases and J shed 1 base, with 16 bases lying between them. Germline V CDR1 and CDR2: SGHRS, YFSETQ. In nucleotides, the CDR3 is TGCGCCAGCAGCTTGGCCCTGAGGACAACCTTTAACTATGGCTACACCTTC. It is translated as CASSLALRTTFNYGYTF.

The V and J genes are TRBV29-1 and TRBJ2-1; D is unresolved. V was pared by 6 bases and J by 10 bases, with 10 bases between. Germline-derived CDR1 and CDR2 are SQVTM and ANQGSEA. CDR3 length: 10 residues. The CDR3 region has the DNA TGCAGCGTGTCCTATGGAGAGCAGTTCTTC. Translated: CSVSYGEQFF.

The chain links TRBV29-1 to TRBJ2-5; D remains ambiguous. This CDR3 has 12 residues. The V end lost 8 bases, the J end lost 1 base, and 11 bases lay between the germline ends. Germline CDR1 is SQVTM and CDR2 is ANQGSEA. The CDR3 here is CSYIRFQETQYF. The CDR3 DNA sequence: TGCAGCTACATCAGGTTCCAAGAGACCCAGTACTTC.

As for this clone: This CDR3 is also generated by other DNA sequences in the sample. The chain has TRBV30 and TRBJ1-4; D unclear. The germline V gene has CDR1 GTSNPN and CDR2 SVGIG (reference sequence). The CDR3 spans 11 residues. The V gene lost 3 bases and the J gene lost 11 bases, with 10 bases spanning the gap. The CDR3 sequence is CAWSRTGKLFF. The CDR3 DNA is TGTGCCTGGAGCCGGACGGGGAAACTGTTTTTT.

CDR3 bases: TGCGCCAGCAGCCAAGAGAACCTCCTAGGTAATGAAAAACTGTTTTTT. Protein product: CASSQENLLGNEKLFF. The chain recombines TRBV4-3 with TRBJ1-4; D gene ambiguous. The V and J ends lost 0 bases and 4 bases respectively, with 12 bases between them. Germline loops: CDR1 LGHNA, CDR2 YSLEER. This CDR3 region has 16 residues.

This clone was picked up a small number of times. The chain uses TRBV29-1 and TRBJ1-1, with TRBD1 as a possible D gene (6 bases). The V end lost 4 bases, the J end lost 4 bases, and 16 bases lay between the germline ends. The CDR3 is 14 amino acids. Germline V gene lookup returns CDR1 SQVTM and CDR2 ANQGSEA. CDR3 loop: CSVVTQGLGTEAFF. The CDR3 bases are TGCAGCGTTGTTACGCAGGGGTTAGGCACTGAAGCTTTCTTT.